Following are 19 T cell receptor beta chains from one sample sequenced in a study of control samples from healthy donors and cancer patients (dated by TCRdb to 2018 to 2021). Library prep was done by the immunoSEQ multiplex PCR assay. The table was pulled from immuneACCESS by TCRdb, which kept in-frame rearrangements only. Such tables lose some clones; where checked, under half of the loss comes from unresolved V genes, and the rest has no known cause. The sample contains fewer than 500,000 clones, about 93% of them found a single time. The biggest ten clones account for 6% to 7% of the sample. The sample consisted of PBMCs. Every receptor here comes from a man aged 35 to 55 with head and neck cancer.

V usage is TRBV7-2 and J usage is TRBJ2-2, with 8 nucleotides matching TRBD2. This CDR3 has 16 residues. V lost 3 bases and J lost 5; bases outside the gene matches: 8. The germline gives CDR1 SGHTA, CDR2 FQGNSA. This CDR3 reads CASSLGSGASTGELFF. CDR3 in DNA: TGTGCCAGCAGCTTGGGTAGCGGGGCATCGACCGGGGAGCTGTTTTTT. Full variable domain (missing parts from reference TRBV7-2 and TRBJ2-2): GAGVSQSPSNKVTEKGKDVELRCDPISGHTALYWYRQSLGQGLEFLIYFQGNSAPDKSGLPSDRFSAERTGGSVSTLTIQRTQQEDSAVYLCASSLGSGASTGELFFGEGSRLTVL.

This clone was counted once. The CDR3 coding sequence is TGTGCCAGCAGTAAAACAAGGGGCCCCGGCTATGGCTACACCTTC. This codes for CASSKTRGPGYGYTF. The V call is TRBV27, the J call TRBJ1-2; maybe TRBD1 (5 bases). The CDR3 covers 15 residues. The V and J ends lost 5 bases and 4 bases respectively, with 17 bases between them. CDR1 and CDR2 from the germline V gene are MNHEY and SMNVEV (reference sequence).

The chain uses TRBV28 and TRBJ2-7, with TRBD2 identical over 12 bases. This CDR3 has 15 residues. With 6 bases clipped from V and 3 bases from J, the junction kept 6 bases outside the gene matches. Germline CDR1 and CDR2: MDHEN and SYDVKM. The CDR3 coding sequence is TGTGCCAGCAGGAGGACTAGCGGGAATATCTACGAGCAGTACTTC. This codes for CASRRTSGNIYEQYF.

The chain uses TRBV5-1 and TRBJ2-1, with 7 bases lining up with TRBD2. Trimming took 4 bases from V and 6 from J; bases not matched to a gene: 10. There are 15 residues in the CDR3. The germline gives CDR1 SGHRS, CDR2 YFSETQ. CDR3 in amino acids: CASSLRGDPLNEQFF. CDR3 sequence (DNA): TGCGCCAGCAGCCTTCGGGGGGACCCCCTCAATGAGCAGTTCTTC.

For this clone: The sample holds other DNA sequences that translate to the same CDR3. The V and J genes are TRBV28 and TRBJ1-5; 8 bases fit TRBD1. Germline V gene data show CDR1 as MDHEN and CDR2 as SYDVKM. CDR3 length: 15 residues. V was clipped by 5 bases and J by 1 base; unmatched bases: 4. In nucleotides, the CDR3 is TGTGCCAGCAGTCCTAGGACAGGGAGCAATCAGCCCCAGCATTTT. Protein product: CASSPRTGSNQPQHF.

A word on this clone: Other nucleotide sequences in the sample specify the same CDR3. The DNA for the CDR3 is TGCGCCAGCAGCTTGGAGGGACTTGTTTACAATGAGCAGTTCTTC. The encoded protein is CASSLEGLVYNEQFF. V is TRBV5-1 and J is TRBJ2-1; tentative D call: TRBD2 (6 bases). This CDR3 has 15 residues. V was cut by 0 bases and J by 4 bases, with 11 bases left in between. Germline V CDR1 and CDR2: SGHRS, YFSETQ.

This rearrangement joins TRBV6-5 to TRBJ2-7; D perhaps matches TRBD1 (5 bases). This CDR3 comprises 16 residues. Between the trimmed V and J ends, which lost 2 bases and 3 bases, there was a span of 17 bases. CDR1 is MNHEY, CDR2 SVGAGI, per germline. The CDR3 coding sequence is TGTGCCAGCAGTTACAAAATCCCAGGGCCGAGCTACGAGCAGTACTTC. Its protein is CASSYKIPGPSYEQYF.

J is TRBJ2-1 and V is TRBV27; no definite D call. CDR1 is MNHEY and CDR2 is SMNVEV in the germline V gene (reference sequence). The CDR3 has 14 amino acids. The V end was cut by 1 base, the J end by 4 bases, with 8 bases between. The CDR3 sequence is CASSLFAVYNEQFF. CDR3 sequence (DNA): TGTGCCAGCAGTTTATTCGCAGTGTACAATGAGCAGTTCTTC.

This sequence joins TRBV9 and TRBJ2-3; D tentatively reads TRBD1 or TRBD2 (5 bases each). V lost 0 bases and J lost 2, with 13 bases in between. CDR1 and CDR2 from the germline V gene are SGDLS and YYNGEE. This CDR3 contains 16 residues. The CDR3 is CASSVDRGAITDTQYF. The DNA for the CDR3 is TGTGCCAGCAGCGTAGACAGAGGGGCGATCACAGATACGCAGTATTTT.

The chain carries TRBV19 and TRBJ1-5, with D uncertain. V was trimmed by 6 bases and J by 5 bases, leaving 14 bases between them. The CDR3 is made up of 14 amino acids. Germline V gene data show CDR1 as LNHDA and CDR2 as SQIVND (reference sequence). The CDR3: CASRVAGSYQPQHF. CDR3 DNA sequence: TGTGCCAGTAGGGTAGCGGGGAGTTATCAGCCCCAGCATTTT.

The V call is TRBV27, the J call TRBJ2-7; 9 bases match TRBD1. Germline V lookup: CDR1 MNHEY, CDR2 SMNVEV (reference sequence). This CDR3 spans 14 amino acids. Trimming cost V 6 bases and J 4 bases; bases outside gene matches: 7. The CDR3 coding sequence is TGTGCCAGCAGCCGGGGACAGGGTTCGTACGAGCAGTACTTC. Encoded protein: CASSRGQGSYEQYF.

V and J are TRBV6-2 or TRBV6-3 and TRBJ1-1, with no clear D. V dropped 2 bases and J dropped 0 bases, with 1 base sitting between them. From germline, CDR1 is MNHEY and CDR2 SVGEGT. The CDR3 totals 12 residues. DNA for the CDR3: TGTGCCAGCAGTTACGTGAACACTGAAGCTTTCTTT. Translated: CASSYVNTEAFF.

The count of this clone is one. The gene calls are TRBV27 and TRBJ2-5, with D possibly being TRBD2 (6 bases). The CDR3 runs to 14 residues. Between the trimmed V and J ends, which lost 2 bases and 4 bases, there was a span of 11 bases. Germline loops: CDR1 MNHEY, CDR2 SMNVEV (reference sequence). CDR3 bases: TGTGCCAGCAGTTTAAAAGCGGGTTCAGAGACCCAGTACTTC. It translates to CASSLKAGSETQYF.

The chain has TRBV4-1 and TRBJ1-2; 12 positions agree with TRBD1. This CDR3 region has 14 residues. The V and J ends lost 5 bases and 7 bases, in that order; junction bases with no gene match: 5. CDR1 and CDR2 from the germline V gene are MGHRA and YSYEKL. CDR3 DNA sequence: TGCGCCAGCAGCGATCCGGGACAGGGGGCTGGCTACACCTTC. The encoded protein is CASSDPGQGAGYTF.

The chain has TRBV2 and TRBJ1-6; D may be TRBD1 (6 bases). CDR3 size: 14 residues. Germline V lookup: CDR1 SNHLY, CDR2 FYNNEI. V was shortened by 6 bases and J by 7 bases, with 13 bases between the two germline ends. The CDR3 nucleotides read TGTGCCAGCAGATCACAGGGAGACAATTCACCCCTCCACTTT. Translated, it gives CASRSQGDNSPLHF.

This chain uses TRBV6-1 with TRBJ1-2, with 10 positions matching TRBD1. The trim removed 0 bases at V and 3 bases at J, leaving 4 bases unmatched. The CDR3 length is 16 residues. Germline assignment: CDR1 MNHNS and CDR2 SASEGT. The DNA of the CDR3 is TGTGCCAGCAGTGAAGCTCCGGGACAGGGGTACTATGGCTACACCTTC. It codes for CASSEAPGQGYYGYTF.

The chain carries TRBV6-5 and TRBJ2-7, with TRBD1 matching over 9 bases. CDR3 length: 15 residues. V shed 6 bases and J 2 bases; nucleotides not matched to a gene: 8. Germline values: CDR1 MNHEY, CDR2 SVGAGI. CDR3 residues: CASSILTGGTYEQYF. The CDR3 coding sequence is TGTGCCAGCAGCATCCTGACAGGGGGGACCTACGAGCAGTACTTC.

The chain is built from TRBV7-9 and TRBJ2-3; 7 bases match TRBD1. There are 16 residues in the CDR3. Germline CDR1 SEHNR, CDR2 FQNEAQ (reference sequence). The V and J ends lost 0 bases and 0 bases, in that order; junction bases with no gene match: 3. CDR3 residues: CASSLALGQSTDTQYF. The CDR3 DNA reads TGTGCCAGCAGCTTAGCATTGGGACAGAGCACAGATACGCAGTATTTT.

This clone appeared a single time. The chain joins TRBV19 to TRBJ1-6, with D unresolved. The CDR3 spans 13 residues. The germline gives CDR1 LNHDA, CDR2 SQIVND (reference sequence). V shed 5 bases and J shed 7 bases, with 9 bases lying between them. The chain's CDR3 is CASSSGYNSPLHF. DNA for the CDR3: TGTGCCAGTAGTTCAGGTTACAATTCACCCCTCCACTTT.